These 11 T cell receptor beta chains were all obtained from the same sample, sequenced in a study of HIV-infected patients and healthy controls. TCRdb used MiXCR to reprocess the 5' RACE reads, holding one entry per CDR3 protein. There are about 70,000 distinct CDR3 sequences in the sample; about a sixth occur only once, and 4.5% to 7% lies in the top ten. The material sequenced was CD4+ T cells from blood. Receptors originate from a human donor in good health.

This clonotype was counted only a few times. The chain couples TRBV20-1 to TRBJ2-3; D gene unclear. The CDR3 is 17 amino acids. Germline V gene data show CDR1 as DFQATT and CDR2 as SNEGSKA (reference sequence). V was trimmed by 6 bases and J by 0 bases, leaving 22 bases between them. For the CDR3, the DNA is TGCAGTGCAAACGCCCGGTATGAGCGACCTAGCACAGATACGCAGTATTTT. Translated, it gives CSANARYERPSTDTQYF.

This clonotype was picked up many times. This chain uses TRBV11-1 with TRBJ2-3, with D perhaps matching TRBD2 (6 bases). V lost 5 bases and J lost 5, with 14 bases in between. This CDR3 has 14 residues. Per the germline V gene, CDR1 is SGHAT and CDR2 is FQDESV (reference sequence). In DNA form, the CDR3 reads TGTGCCAGCAGCCCGGGCGGGGATAGAGATACGCAGTATTTT. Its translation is CASSPGGDRDTQYF.

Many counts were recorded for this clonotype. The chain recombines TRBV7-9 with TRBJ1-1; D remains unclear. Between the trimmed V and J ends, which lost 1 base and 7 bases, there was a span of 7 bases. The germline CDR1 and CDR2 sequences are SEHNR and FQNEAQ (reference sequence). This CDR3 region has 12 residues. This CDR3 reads CASSLEQSEAFF. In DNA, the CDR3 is TGTGCCAGCAGCTTAGAACAGAGTGAAGCTTTCTTT. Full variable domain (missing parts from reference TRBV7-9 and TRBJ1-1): DTGVSQNPRHKITKRGQNVTFRCDPISEHNRLYWYRQTLGQGPEFLTYFQNEAQLEKSRLLSDRFSAERPKGSFSTLEIQRTEQGDSAMYLCASSLEQSEAFFGQGTRLTVV.

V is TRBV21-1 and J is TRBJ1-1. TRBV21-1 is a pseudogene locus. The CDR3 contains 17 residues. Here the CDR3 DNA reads TGTGCCAGCAGCAAAAGGAGGATGCCGGCGGCTGGCACTGAAGCTTTCTTT. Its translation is CASSKRRMPAAGTEAFF.

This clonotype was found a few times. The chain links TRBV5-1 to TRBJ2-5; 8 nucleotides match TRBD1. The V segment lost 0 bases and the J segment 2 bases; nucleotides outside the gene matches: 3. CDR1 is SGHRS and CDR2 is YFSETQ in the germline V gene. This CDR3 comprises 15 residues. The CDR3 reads CASSLDGQGQETQYF. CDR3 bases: TGCGCCAGCAGCTTGGACGGACAGGGACAAGAGACCCAGTACTTC.

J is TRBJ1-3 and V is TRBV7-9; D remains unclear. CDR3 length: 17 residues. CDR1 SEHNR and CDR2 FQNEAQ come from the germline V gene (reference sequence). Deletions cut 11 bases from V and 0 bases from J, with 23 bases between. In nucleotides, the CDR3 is TGTGCCCTACTGCCCGGCGGTGTGGCCTCCTCTGGAAACACCATATATTTT. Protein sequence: CALLPGGVASSGNTIYF.

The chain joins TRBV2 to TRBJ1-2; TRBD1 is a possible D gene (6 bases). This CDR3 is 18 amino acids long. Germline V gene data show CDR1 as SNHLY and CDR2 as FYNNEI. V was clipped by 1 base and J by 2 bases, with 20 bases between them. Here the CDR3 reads CASSEGGGGGTRNYGYTF. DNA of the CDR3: TGTGCCAGCAGTGAAGGAGGTGGGGGCGGAACGAGGAACTATGGCTACACCTTC. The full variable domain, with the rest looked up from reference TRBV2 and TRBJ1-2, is EPEVTQTPSHQVTQMGQEVILRCVPISNHLYFYWYRQILGQKVEFLVSFYNNEISEKSEIFDDQFSVERPDGSNFTLKIRSTKLEDSAMYFCASSEGGGGGTRNYGYTFGSGTRLTVV.

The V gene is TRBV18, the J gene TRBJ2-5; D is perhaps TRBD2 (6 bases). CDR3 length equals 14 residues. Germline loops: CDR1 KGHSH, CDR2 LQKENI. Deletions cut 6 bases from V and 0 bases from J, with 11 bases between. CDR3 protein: CASSHTGDQETQYF. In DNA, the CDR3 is TGTGCCAGCTCGCATACGGGGGACCAAGAGACCCAGTACTTC.

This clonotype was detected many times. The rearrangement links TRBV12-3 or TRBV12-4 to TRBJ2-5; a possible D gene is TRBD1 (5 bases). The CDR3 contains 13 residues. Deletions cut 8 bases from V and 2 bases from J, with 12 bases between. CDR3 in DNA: TGTGCCAGCCGATCCAACAGGCAAGAGACCCAGTACTTC. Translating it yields CASRSNRQETQYF.

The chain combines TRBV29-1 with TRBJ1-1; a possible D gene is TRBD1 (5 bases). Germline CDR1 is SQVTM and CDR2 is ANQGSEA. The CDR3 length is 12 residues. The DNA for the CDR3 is TGCACCGCATATAGGGGGAACACTGAAGCTTTCTTT. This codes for CTAYRGNTEAFF.

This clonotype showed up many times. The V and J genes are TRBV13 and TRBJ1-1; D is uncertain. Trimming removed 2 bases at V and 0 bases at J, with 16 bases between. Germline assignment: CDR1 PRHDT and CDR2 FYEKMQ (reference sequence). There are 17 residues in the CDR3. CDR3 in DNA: TGTGCCAGCAGCTTAATGAGCAAAGAGGGCATGAACACTGAAGCTTTCTTT. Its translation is CASSLMSKEGMNTEAFF.